This T cell receptor beta chain came from a study of memory CD4+ T cells and cytomegalovirus serostatus. Whole-study results and caveats: CD4+ memory repertoires contained about 40% of the roughly 160 reported CMV TCRbeta sequences. The CMV-associated TCR signature appears largely within the CD4+ memory repertoire.

The assay was immunoSEQ multiplex PCR, and TCRdb's table has in-frame clones only and misses some. Here the sample spans over 50,000 clones, 82% being singletons. The table lists this clone with a few counts. Its antigen is currently unknown. The CDR3 loop spans 13 amino acids. V gave up 6 bases and J gave up 4 bases, with 9 bases separating them. The V gene's germline CDR1 is SEHNR and CDR2 FQNEAQ (reference sequence). Single viable CD3+CD4+CD8-CD45RO+ cells were sorted as the memory CD4+ T cells. Donors' CMV status reflects serum IgG against pp150, pp28, p38, p52. CD4+ T cells were isolated by positive magnetic selection.

This clonotype originated in an adult in good health and CMV-seronegative. Material for sequencing was memory CD4+ T cells from blood. The chain links TRBV7-9 to TRBJ2-2; D is ambiguous. The CDR3 sequence is CASSLLTTGELFF. The CDR3 DNA follows: TGTGCCAGCAGTTTGCTCACCACCGGGGAGCTGTTTTTT.